These 10 T cell receptor beta chains share one sample of origin, sequenced in a study of CD8+ T cells in alopecia areata. Specified treatment: oral pan-JAK inhibitor, 5-10 mg twice daily. cDNA reverse transcribed from extracted RNA served as the sequencing template. Some clones are missing from TCRdb's copy, which holds only in-frame ones; the method was immunoSEQ multiplex PCR. Among approximately 210,000 clones, about 40% were seen once, and the ten largest hold roughly 2.6%. Sequencing used CD4+ T cells sorted from blood, obtained around week 36, from a patient treated with tofacitinib. Receptors were obtained from a human donor with alopecia areata.

The chain joins TRBV2 to TRBJ2-7, with 9 bases aligning to TRBD2. CDR1 and CDR2 from the germline V gene are SNHLY and FYNNEI. V trimming: 7 bases; J trimming: 11 bases; junction bases outside the gene matches: 9. The CDR3 is 12 residues long. CDR3 coding DNA: TGTGCCAGCAAGCTGACTAGCGGCCGAAAGTACTTC. Protein: CASKLTSGRKYF.

This clone occurred a few times. The chain is built from TRBV7-3 and TRBJ2-6; D is unclear. Germline V gene data show CDR1 as SGHTA and CDR2 as FQGTGA. V was cut by 1 base and J by 2 bases, with 9 bases left in between. This CDR3 spans 16 amino acids. The CDR3 DNA follows: TGTGCCAGCAGCTTAAGGGATGGGGCTGGGGCCAACGTCCTGACTTTC. This encodes CASSLRDGAGANVLTF.

CDR3 sequence: CASSLNGKETQYF. CDR3 sequence (DNA): TGTGCCAGCAGCTTAAACGGGAAAGAGACCCAGTACTTC. The gene calls are TRBV11-2 and TRBJ2-5; perhaps TRBD2 as D (5 bases). This CDR3 comprises 13 residues. Trimming removed 2 bases from V and 3 bases from J, with 7 bases in between. The germline V gene has CDR1 SGHAT and CDR2 FQNNGV.

This clone turned up a few times. The chain uses TRBV7-9 and TRBJ2-1; 10 positions match TRBD2. With V trimmed by 4 bases and J by 4 bases, 4 bases remained unmatched. Germline CDR1 reads SEHNR; CDR2 reads FQNEAQ (reference sequence). This CDR3 region has 15 residues. Here the CDR3 reads CASSYGLADYNEQFF. Here the CDR3 DNA reads TGTGCCAGCAGCTATGGACTAGCGGATTACAATGAGCAGTTCTTC. Variable domain in full (rest from reference TRBV7-9 and TRBJ2-1): DTGVSQNPRHKITKRGQNVTFRCDPISEHNRLYWYRQTLGQGPEFLTYFQNEAQLEKSRLLSDRFSAERPKGSFSTLEIQRTEQGDSAMYLCASSYGLADYNEQFFGPGTRLTVL.

This clone has more than one count but fewer than ten. This chain links TRBV7-8 with TRBJ2-2; TRBD1 might be the D (5 bases). The V gene lost 2 bases and the J gene lost 4 bases, with 14 bases spanning the gap. Germline loops: CDR1 SGHVS, CDR2 FQNEAQ. The CDR3 length is 16 residues. The CDR3 coding sequence is TGTGCCAGCAGCTTACTAGGGGCAGGGATCACCGGGGAGCTGTTTTTT. This sequence encodes CASSLLGAGITGELFF.

In its sample, this clone was seen a few times. This chain links TRBV7-2 with TRBJ1-5, with D unresolved. The ends were cut back, 5 bases at V and 4 bases at J, with 15 bases in the middle. This CDR3 has 15 residues. Germline-derived CDR1 and CDR2 are SGHTA and FQGNSA. The CDR3 loop reads CASSPRGYRNQPQHF. Here the CDR3 DNA reads TGTGCCAGCAGCCCGAGAGGGTATAGGAATCAGCCCCAGCATTTT.

This CDR3 reads CASSSAPGLGKYDTQYF. CDR3 coding DNA: TGTGCCAGCAGCTCCGCTCCGGGACTAGGGAAGTATGATACGCAGTATTTT. The chain combines TRBV7-8 with TRBJ2-3, with TRBD2 matching over 8 bases. The CDR3 spans 17 residues. Germline assignment: CDR1 SGHVS and CDR2 FQNEAQ. V was pared by 4 bases and J by 6 bases, with 15 bases of the junction left unmatched.

The chain links TRBV15 to TRBJ2-4; D remains unclear. V lost 0 bases and J lost 2, with 8 bases in between. CDR1 and CDR2 from the germline V gene are LNHNV and YYDKDF (reference sequence). The CDR3 length is 15 residues. CDR3 region: CATSRDPGSKNIQYF. The DNA of the CDR3 is TGTGCCACCAGCAGAGATCCGGGCTCCAAAAACATTCAGTACTTC.

About this clone itself: Additional DNA sequences in this sample encode the identical CDR3. V gene TRBV7-9 combines with J gene TRBJ1-1; D might be TRBD1 (5 bases). This CDR3 contains 13 residues. The V end was cut by 5 bases, the J end by 2 bases, with 9 bases between. Germline V gives CDR1 SEHNR, CDR2 FQNEAQ (reference sequence). This chain's CDR3 is CASSLTVNTEAFF. CDR3 sequence (DNA): TGTGCCAGCAGCCTGACAGTTAACACTGAAGCTTTCTTT.

This clone was detected ten times or more. J is TRBJ2-7 and V is TRBV6-5; D might be TRBD1 or TRBD2, each matching 5 bases. Per the germline V gene, CDR1 is MNHEY and CDR2 is SVGAGI. V gave up 5 bases and J gave up 0 bases, with 8 bases separating them. The CDR3 is made up of 13 amino acids. The CDR3 DNA is TGTGCCAGCAGTAGGGACGGCTCCTACGAGCAGTACTTC. Its translation is CASSRDGSYEQYF.